This T cell receptor beta chain came from a study of identical twins. There were only healthy Caucasians among the donors. Only a few counts were recorded for this clonotype. This CDR3 comprises 13 residues. Germline-derived CDR1 and CDR2 are LNHDA and SQIVND (reference sequence). V was trimmed by 0 bases and J by 5 bases, leaving 5 bases between them. Template switching added a universal primer site; cDNA carried unique molecular identifiers. TCRdb itself ran the 5' RACE reads through MiXCR, one entry per CDR3 protein. This sample has around 240,000 distinct CDR3 sequences, with roughly a tenth found just once.

The source material was memory T cells sorted from blood. V and J are TRBV19 and TRBJ2-4; D is unresolved. The receptor's source is a man aged 50 or older in good health. The CDR3 spells CASSIEPQNIQYF. Written as DNA, the CDR3 is TGTGCCAGTAGTATAGAGCCTCAAAACATTCAGTACTTC.